What follows is one TCR beta chain and its context. Its matching antigen is unknown. The ends were cut back, 2 bases at V and 1 base at J, with 15 bases in the middle. The length of the CDR3 is 17 residues. Germline CDR1 and CDR2: SGHRS and YFSETQ. The sample originates from a study of neoadjuvant anti-PD-1 for oral cavity cancer. About the research overall: Most patients had three to four biweekly doses of 3 mg/kg nivolumab before resection. Patients without progression got a fourth dose around day 43.

Findings and caveats of the study: Treg/Th17 ratio rose with pretreatment blood and fell with post-treatment tumor TCRbeta clonality.

Data came from immunoSEQ multiplex PCR; TCRdb stores just in-frame clones and leaves some out. Of about 14,000 clones in the sample, less than 75% were seen once. This chain links TRBV5-1 with TRBJ2-2, with D perhaps matching TRBD1 (6 bases). The sequences come from PBMCs, collected before nivolumab (anti-PD-1) treatment. The sequence was obtained from a person between 35 and 79 years old with oral cavity squamous cell carcinoma. For the CDR3, the DNA is TGCGCCAGCAGCTTAGGGGCCGGGACACAGAACACCGGGGAGCTGTTTTTT. Protein sequence: CASSLGAGTQNTGELFF.